The 26 T cell receptor beta chains reported below all come from one sample, sequenced in a study of cytomegalovirus exposure and HLA in healthy donors. The repertoire was sequenced with immunoSEQ multiplex PCR; TCRdb's copy has only in-frame clones and lacks some. The repertoire consists of about 300,000 clones, with over 75% occurring once and the leading ten covering approximately 0.94%. Sequencing used PBMCs. The receptors come from a woman aged 18-29 years in good health and CMV-seronegative.

The CDR3, as DNA: TGCGCCAGCAGCTATCCGGGACAGAAGGAAAAACTGTTTTTT. This gives the protein CASSYPGQKEKLFF. The chain joins TRBV4-1 to TRBJ1-4; 7 nucleotides agree with TRBD1. Germline V gene sequence: CDR1 MGHRA, CDR2 YSYEKL. This CDR3 region has 14 residues. V trimming: 5 bases; J trimming: 8 bases; junction bases outside the gene matches: 8.

This clone came up once. This rearrangement joins TRBV29-1 to TRBJ1-3; a weak D match, TRBD1 (6 bases). The CDR3 consists of 13 residues. Germline CDR1 and CDR2: SQVTM and ANQGSEA. V was shortened by 4 bases and J by 0 bases, with 7 bases between the two germline ends. This CDR3 is CSVAGDSGNTIYF. CDR3 coding DNA: TGCAGCGTTGCAGGGGACTCTGGAAACACCATATATTTT.

The chain employs TRBV27 and TRBJ1-5, with TRBD1 matching 8 bases. The CDR3 length is 15 residues. Germline V gives CDR1 MNHEY, CDR2 SMNVEV (reference sequence). V was pared by 5 bases and J by 4 bases, with 7 bases of the junction left unmatched. Written as DNA, the CDR3 is TGTGCCAGCAGTAGCGCCGGGACAGGAAATCAGCCCCAGCATTTT. It yields the protein CASSSAGTGNQPQHF.

This rearrangement joins TRBV6-5 to TRBJ1-1; perhaps TRBD1 as D (5 bases). Trimming cost V 0 bases and J 10 bases, with 18 bases left between them. CDR1 and CDR2 from the germline V gene are MNHEY and SVGAGI. CDR3 length: 15 residues. This CDR3 reads CASSYSIDQARGAFF. Written as DNA, the CDR3 is TGTGCCAGCAGTTACTCCATCGATCAGGCAAGGGGAGCTTTCTTT.

The gene calls are TRBV27 and TRBJ1-2, with a possible D match to TRBD1 (5 bases). CDR1 is MNHEY and CDR2 is SMNVEV in the germline V gene (reference sequence). V was clipped by 3 bases and J by 4 bases, with 9 bases between them. CDR3 size: 13 residues. CDR3: CASSFQGGYGYTF. Here the CDR3 DNA reads TGTGCCAGCAGTTTTCAGGGTGGCTATGGCTACACCTTC.

The CDR3 here is CARSYNRGNYEQYF. The CDR3 nucleotides read TGTGCCAGAAGCTATAACAGGGGAAACTACGAGCAGTACTTC. This sequence joins TRBV5-3 and TRBJ2-7; 7 positions match TRBD1. TRBV5-3 is identified as an open reading frame with a role that is uncertain. V was pared by 3 bases and J by 3 bases, with 6 bases of the junction left unmatched. The length of the CDR3 is 14 residues.

This chain connects TRBV7-8 to TRBJ2-7, with TRBD1 as a possible D gene (6 bases). The CDR3 is made up of 14 amino acids. Germline CDR1 is SGHVS and CDR2 is FQNEAQ. V was pared by 5 bases and J by 3 bases, with 14 bases between. CDR3 sequence: CASSLTPDSYEQYF. CDR3 DNA: TGTGCCAGCAGCCTAACCCCGGACAGCTACGAGCAGTACTTC.

This sequence joins TRBV5-1 and TRBJ1-1, with a tentative D call TRBD1 (6 bases). The CDR3 spans 17 residues. Germline-derived CDR1 and CDR2 are SGHRS and YFSETQ. The V gene lost 2 bases and the J gene lost 6 bases, with 23 bases spanning the gap. CDR3 bases: TGCGCCAGCAGCTTCGGCTCGGGAACAGGGATTGGCCCTGAAGCTTTCTTT. The encoded protein is CASSFGSGTGIGPEAFF.

The chain carries TRBV27 and TRBJ2-2; possible D gene TRBD1, 6 bases. Germline CDR1 reads MNHEY; CDR2 reads SMNVEV (reference sequence). Trimming shortened V by 6 bases and J by 1 base, and 24 bases separated the two germline ends. This CDR3 has 19 residues. As DNA, the CDR3 is TGTGCCAGCAGCTGGGGGACACCCTTCCCCGCTAAGAACACCGGGGAGCTGTTTTTT. Encoded protein: CASSWGTPFPAKNTGELFF.

The chain links TRBV9 to TRBJ1-2, with a possible D match to TRBD1 (6 bases). Trimming pared 0 bases from V and 2 bases from J, leaving 20 bases between. This CDR3 region has 18 residues. Germline CDR1 and CDR2: SGDLS and YYNGEE. In DNA form, the CDR3 reads TGTGCCAGCAGCGTAGGCGAACTCAGGGATGGGGGCAACTATGGCTACACCTTC. Amino acid sequence: CASSVGELRDGGNYGYTF.

CDR3: CASSLGTSPFTQYF. The CDR3 DNA sequence: TGTGCCAGCAGCTTAGGGACTAGCCCATTTACGCAGTATTTT. The chain employs TRBV7-9 and TRBJ2-3, with 8 bases lining up with TRBD2. Germline V gives CDR1 SEHNR, CDR2 FQNEAQ (reference sequence). The V segment lost 1 base and the J segment 8 bases; nucleotides outside the gene matches: 5. The CDR3 is made up of 14 amino acids.

The J gene is TRBJ1-5, the V gene TRBV12-5; a weak D match, TRBD1 (5 bases). The CDR3 is made up of 14 amino acids. CDR1 is LGHNT and CDR2 is FRNRAP in the germline V gene. The ends were cut back, 5 bases at V and 6 bases at J, with 14 bases in the middle. The CDR3 reads CASGTGGVVQPQHF. In DNA form, the CDR3 reads TGTGCTAGTGGTACCGGGGGTGTGGTTCAGCCCCAGCATTTT.

This chain uses TRBV9 with TRBJ2-1; D gene uncertain. The CDR3 consists of 13 residues. V was trimmed by 0 bases and J by 3 bases, leaving 4 bases between them. Germline V lookup: CDR1 SGDLS, CDR2 YYNGEE. This CDR3 reads CASSVGVYNEQFF. The DNA for the CDR3 is TGTGCCAGCAGCGTAGGAGTCTACAATGAGCAGTTCTTC.

This chain links TRBV27 with TRBJ2-5; 12 nucleotides align to TRBD2. The CDR3 runs 15 residues. CDR1 is MNHEY and CDR2 is SMNVEV in the germline V gene (reference sequence). After removal of 2 bases from V and 5 bases from J, the junction contained 3 bases not matched to a gene. The CDR3 protein is CASSLRLAGVETQYF. DNA of the CDR3: TGTGCCAGCAGTTTACGACTAGCGGGAGTGGAGACCCAGTACTTC.

This sequence joins TRBV18 and TRBJ2-7, with D perhaps matching TRBD2 (5 bases). This CDR3 comprises 13 residues. The V gene's germline CDR1 is KGHSH and CDR2 LQKENI. V was clipped by 3 bases and J by 5 bases, with 11 bases between them. The CDR3 DNA follows: TGTGCCAGCTCACCTCCTGTGGGAGACGAGCAGTACTTC. It codes for CASSPPVGDEQYF. Full variable domain (rest looked up from reference TRBV18 and TRBJ2-7): NAGVMQNPRHLVRRRGQEARLRCSPMKGHSHVYWYRQLPEEGLKFMVYLQKENIIDESGMPKERFSAEFPKEGPSILRIQQVVRGDSAAYFCASSPPVGDEQYFGPGTRLTVT.

The genes are TRBV10-2 and TRBJ1-2; 7 bases fit TRBD1. V shed 6 bases, J shed 4 bases, and the junction held 2 bases outside the gene matches. The CDR3 consists of 12 residues. CDR1 WSHSY and CDR2 SAAADI come from the germline V gene. The DNA for the CDR3 is TGCGCCAGCAGACGGGACAGCTATGGCTACACCTTC. This translates into CASRRDSYGYTF.

This sequence joins TRBV5-6 and TRBJ2-1, with 9 bases that match TRBD2. The V and J ends lost 0 bases and 0 bases, in that order; junction bases with no gene match: 1. CDR3 length equals 16 residues. Germline-derived CDR1 and CDR2 are SGHDT and YYEEEE. CDR3 DNA sequence: TGTGCCAGCAGCTTGGGACTAGCGGCCTCCTACAATGAGCAGTTCTTC. This translates into CASSLGLAASYNEQFF. The full variable domain, its missing parts supplied by reference TRBV5-6 and TRBJ2-1, is DAGVTQSPTHLIKTRGQQVTLRCSPKSGHDTVSWYQQALGQGPQFIFQYYEEEERQRGNFPDRFSGHQFPNYSSELNVNALLLGDSALYLCASSLGLAASYNEQFFGPGTRLTVL.

V and J are TRBV18 and TRBJ2-1, with TRBD2 matching 10 bases. This CDR3 region has 15 residues. Germline loops: CDR1 KGHSH, CDR2 LQKENI. After removal of 2 bases from V and 8 bases from J, the junction contained 6 bases not matched to a gene. The CDR3 DNA sequence: TGTGCCAGCTCACCAGGGCTAGCGGGAGTTTATGAGCAGTTCTTC. This sequence encodes CASSPGLAGVYEQFF.

The V call is TRBV29-1, the J call TRBJ1-2; TRBD1 might be the D (6 bases). V was clipped by 2 bases and J by 7 bases, with 17 bases between them. Germline assignment: CDR1 SQVTM and CDR2 ANQGSEA. The CDR3 length is 14 residues. This chain's CDR3 is CSVETGQLMGGYTF. DNA for the CDR3: TGCAGCGTTGAAACCGGACAGCTAATGGGTGGCTACACCTTC.

V and J are TRBV30 and TRBJ1-4; 7 nucleotides line up with TRBD1. With V trimmed by 0 bases and J by 11 bases, 6 bases remained unmatched. CDR1 is GTSNPN and CDR2 is SVGIG in the germline V gene (reference sequence). The CDR3 covers 13 residues. In nucleotides, the CDR3 is TGTGCCTGGAGTGTTTTTGGGACAGATAAACTGTTTTTT. This translates into CAWSVFGTDKLFF.

A remark on this clone: A read error may account for a junction end that differs from germline. The chain employs TRBV15 and TRBJ2-1, with TRBD2 matching 8 bases. Germline CDR1 reads LNHNV; CDR2 reads YYDKDF (reference sequence). The CDR3 spans 18 residues. The CDR3 loop reads CATSREASPAGVGNEQFF. CDR3 nucleotides: TGTGCCACCAGCCGAGAGGCCTCTCCAGCGGGAGTTGGTAATGAGCAGTTCTTC.

This chain uses TRBV5-4 with TRBJ2-7; D is possibly TRBD2 (5 bases). CDR3 size: 14 residues. The V end was cut by 0 bases, the J end by 5 bases, with 12 bases between. Germline-derived CDR1 and CDR2 are SGHNT and YYREEE (reference sequence). Written as DNA, the CDR3 is TGTGCCAGCAGCTTGGTTCTAGCCAGCCACGAGCAGTACTTC. This gives the protein CASSLVLASHEQYF. The full variable domain, rest sourced from reference TRBV5-4 and TRBJ2-7, is ETGVTQSPTHLIKTRGQQVTLRCSSQSGHNTVSWYQQALGQGPQFIFQYYREEENGRGNFPPRFSGLQFPNYSSELNVNALELDDSALYLCASSLVLASHEQYFGPGTRLTVT.

V is TRBV28 and J is TRBJ2-5; TRBD2 matches 8 bases. J lost 4 bases, V lost 5 bases, and 18 bases had no gene match. The CDR3 covers 18 residues. CDR1 and CDR2 (germline): MDHEN, SYDVKM. CDR3 bases: TGTGCCAGCAGTCCCGAGGTAACGCCAGCGGGAGCAAGAGAGACCCAGTACTTC. Translation: CASSPEVTPAGARETQYF.

The chain carries TRBV27 and TRBJ1-2; no reliable D call. V lost 4 bases and J 0 bases, leaving 21 bases between the germline ends. The CDR3 is 18 residues long. Germline values: CDR1 MNHEY, CDR2 SMNVEV (reference sequence). For the CDR3, the DNA is TGTGCCAGCAGTTCTCTCAGTACACGACTCGGTACTAACTATGGCTACACCTTC. It is translated as CASSSLSTRLGTNYGYTF.

The rearrangement uses TRBV28 and TRBJ2-5; 9 bases fit TRBD2. The CDR3 runs to 18 residues. After removal of 2 bases from V and 4 bases from J, the junction contained 14 bases not matched to a gene. The germline V gene encodes CDR1 MDHEN and CDR2 SYDVKM. CDR3 protein: CASSLGSGGGGRGETQYF. The CDR3 coding sequence is TGTGCCAGCAGTTTAGGGTCGGGCGGGGGGGGTCGTGGAGAGACCCAGTACTTC. The full variable domain, completed using reference TRBV28 and TRBJ2-5, is DVKVTQSSRYLVKRTGEKVFLECVQDMDHENMFWYRQDPGLGLRLIYFSYDVKMKEKGDIPEGYSVSREKKERFSLILESASTNQTSMYLCASSLGSGGGGRGETQYFGPGTRLLVL.

The chain combines TRBV2 with TRBJ2-5; 7 bases match TRBD1. The J segment lost 1 base and the V segment lost 5 bases, leaving 10 bases of the junction unmatched. The CDR3 totals 16 residues. Per the germline V gene, CDR1 is SNHLY and CDR2 is FYNNEI. In DNA, the CDR3 is TGTGCCAGCAGTAAGAACGCGAGACAGGGCCAAGAGACCCAGTACTTC. It encodes CASSKNARQGQETQYF. The full variable domain, with the rest looked up from reference TRBV2 and TRBJ2-5, is EPEVTQTPSHQVTQMGQEVILRCVPISNHLYFYWYRQILGQKVEFLVSFYNNEISEKSEIFDDQFSVERPDGSNFTLKIRSTKLEDSAMYFCASSKNARQGQETQYFGPGTRLLVL.